The clone carrying this T cell receptor (beta chain) appeared a few times. The sample belongs to a study of T cells after somatic rescue of genetic block. The CDR3 length is 19 residues. Trimming shortened V by 0 bases and J by 6 bases, and 26 bases separated the two germline ends. CDR1 and CDR2 (germline): KGHSH, LQKENI. The repertoire was sequenced with immunoSEQ multiplex PCR; TCRdb's copy has only in-frame clones and lacks some. This table holds 9,500 to 14,000 clones, about 81% found once. The TCR was taken from a boy aged 5-17 years. V gene TRBV18 combines with J gene TRBJ1-1; D may be TRBD1 (6 bases). Sequences were obtained from peripheral blood mononuclear cells (PBMCs). The CDR3 DNA follows: TGTGCCAGCTCACCACCACGATACCCCAGGGGCCAGGGAAGTCCTGAAGCTTTCTTT. It codes for CASSPPRYPRGQGSPEAFF. The variable domain in full, with the rest retrieved from reference TRBV18 and TRBJ1-1, is NAGVMQNPRHLVRRRGQEARLRCSPMKGHSHVYWYRQLPEEGLKFMVYLQKENIIDESGMPKERFSAEFPKEGPSILRIQQVVRGDSAAYFCASSPPRYPRGQGSPEAFFGQGTRLTVV.